This T cell receptor beta chain was captured in a study of CD8 T cells in ankylosing spondylitis. Germline V gene data show CDR1 as SGHRS and CDR2 as YFSETQ. CDR3 length: 14 residues. V lost 0 bases to trimming and J lost 5 bases; unmatched junction nucleotides: 1. Overall study results and limits: In ankylosing spondylitis blood, a motif of several highly homologous TCR beta variants appeared characteristic.

This clonotype came up many times. Its matching antigen is unknown. Each CDR3 protein gets one entry after TCRdb re-called the 5' RACE reads with MiXCR. The repertoire consists of roughly 60,000 distinct CDR3 sequences, with more than 5.5% occurring once and the leading ten covering under 6%. This chain joins TRBV5-1 and TRBJ2-5; the match to TRBD2 covers 10 bases. The sequence came from a male donor with ankylosing spondylitis. Sample: synovial fluid, either unsorted or a sorted T cell fraction (not recorded which). The CDR3 DNA follows: TGCGCCAGCAGCTTGGTACTAGCGGGGGAGACCCAGTACTTC. Protein: CASSLVLAGETQYF.